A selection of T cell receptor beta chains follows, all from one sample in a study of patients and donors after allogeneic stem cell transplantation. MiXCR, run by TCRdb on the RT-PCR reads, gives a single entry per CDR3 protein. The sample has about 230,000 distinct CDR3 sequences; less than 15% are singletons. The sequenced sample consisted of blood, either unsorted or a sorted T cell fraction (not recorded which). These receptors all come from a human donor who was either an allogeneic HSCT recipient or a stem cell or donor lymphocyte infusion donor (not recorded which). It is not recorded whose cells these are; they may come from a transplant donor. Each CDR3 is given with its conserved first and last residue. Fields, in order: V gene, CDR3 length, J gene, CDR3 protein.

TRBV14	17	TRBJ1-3	CASSQALGERAGNTIYF
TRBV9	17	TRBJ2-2	CASSVEQLELHPGELFF
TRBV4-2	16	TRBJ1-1	CASSHIHRAANTEAFF
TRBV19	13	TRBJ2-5	CASSIGGGRTQYF
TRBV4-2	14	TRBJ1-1	CASSNTRSYFEAFF
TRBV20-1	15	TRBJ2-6	CSARDSHSGANVLTF
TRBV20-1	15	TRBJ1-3	CSAPKTGTSGNTIYF
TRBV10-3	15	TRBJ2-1	CAISPTGGSADEQFF
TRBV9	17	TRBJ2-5	CASSSLPRADGAETQYF
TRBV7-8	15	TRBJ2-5	CASSSTSSGQETQYF
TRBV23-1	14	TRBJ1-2	CASSQLWVSYGYTF
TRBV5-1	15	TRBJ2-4	CASSLGQGATNIQYF
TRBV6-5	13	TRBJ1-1	CASSSQGSAEAFF
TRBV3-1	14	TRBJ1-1	CASSQKGGCTEAFF
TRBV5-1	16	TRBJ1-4	CASSPGGYRGNEKLFF
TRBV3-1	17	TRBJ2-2	CASSPPLAGGRTGELFF
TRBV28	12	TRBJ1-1	CASRDSFTEAFF
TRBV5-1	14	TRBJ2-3	CASTQGAKTDTQYF
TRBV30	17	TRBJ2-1	CACNPGLAGGSYNEQFF
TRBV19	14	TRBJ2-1	CASRRDPGTNEQFF
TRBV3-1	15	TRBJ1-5	CASSQDLGGGQPQHF
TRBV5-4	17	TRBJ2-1	CASSLGLAGGPYNEQFF
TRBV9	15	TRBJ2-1	CASSVRGDGTNEQFF
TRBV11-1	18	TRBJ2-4	CASSLETRGRVAKNIQYF
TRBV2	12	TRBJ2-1	CASSVGSGEQFF
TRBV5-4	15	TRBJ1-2	CASSLQGAHTYGYTF
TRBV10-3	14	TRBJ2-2	CAIRTGGNTGELFF
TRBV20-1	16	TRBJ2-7	CSADLPGLAGNYEQYF
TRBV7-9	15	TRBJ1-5	CASSLGAGPNQPQHF
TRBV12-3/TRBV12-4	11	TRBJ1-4	CASSTTQKLFF
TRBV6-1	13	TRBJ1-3	CASSRRTGNTIYF
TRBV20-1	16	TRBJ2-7	CSAPLAGGPGSYEQYF
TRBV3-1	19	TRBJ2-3	CASSQGGLVGISSTDTQYF
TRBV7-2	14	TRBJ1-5	CASSLGGTNQPQHF
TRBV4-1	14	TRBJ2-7	CASSQLGTDYEQYF
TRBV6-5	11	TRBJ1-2	CAIGPNYGYTF
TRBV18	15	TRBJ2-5	CASSPPPSISETQYF
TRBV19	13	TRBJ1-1	CASSPEVTPSAFF